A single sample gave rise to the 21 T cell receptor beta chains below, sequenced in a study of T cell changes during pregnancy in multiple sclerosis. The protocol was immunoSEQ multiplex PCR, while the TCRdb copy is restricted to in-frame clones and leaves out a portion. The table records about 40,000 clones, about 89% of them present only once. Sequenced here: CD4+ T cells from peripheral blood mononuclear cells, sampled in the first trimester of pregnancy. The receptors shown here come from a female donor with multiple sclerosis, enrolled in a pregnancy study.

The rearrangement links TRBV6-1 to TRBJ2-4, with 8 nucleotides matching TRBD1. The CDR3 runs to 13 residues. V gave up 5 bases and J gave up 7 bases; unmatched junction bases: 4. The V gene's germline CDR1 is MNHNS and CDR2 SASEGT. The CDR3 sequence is CASSPGQANIQYF. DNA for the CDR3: TGTGCCAGCAGTCCGGGACAGGCGAACATTCAGTACTTC.

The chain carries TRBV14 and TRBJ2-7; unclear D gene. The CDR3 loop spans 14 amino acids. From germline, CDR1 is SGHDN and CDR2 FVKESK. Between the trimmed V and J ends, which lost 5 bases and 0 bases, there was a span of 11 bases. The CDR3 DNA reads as TGTGCCAGCAGCAGGTTGAGGAACTCCTACGAGCAGTACTTC. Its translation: CASSRLRNSYEQYF.

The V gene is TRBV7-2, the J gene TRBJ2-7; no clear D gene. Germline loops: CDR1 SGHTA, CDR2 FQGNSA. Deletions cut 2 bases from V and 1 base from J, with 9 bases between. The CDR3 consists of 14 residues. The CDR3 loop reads CASSLNARSYEQYF. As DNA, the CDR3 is TGTGCCAGCAGCTTAAACGCCAGATCCTACGAGCAGTACTTC.

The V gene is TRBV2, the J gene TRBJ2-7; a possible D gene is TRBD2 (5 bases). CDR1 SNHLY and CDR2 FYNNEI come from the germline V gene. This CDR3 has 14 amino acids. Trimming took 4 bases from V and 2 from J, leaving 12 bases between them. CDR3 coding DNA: TGTGCCAGCAGTGGAGAGGTCGGGGCCTACGAGCAGTACTTC. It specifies CASSGEVGAYEQYF.

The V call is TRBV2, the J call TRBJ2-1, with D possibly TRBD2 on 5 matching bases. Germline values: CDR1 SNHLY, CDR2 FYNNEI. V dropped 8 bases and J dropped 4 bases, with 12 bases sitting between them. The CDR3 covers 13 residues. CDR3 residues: CASLPGIYNEQFF. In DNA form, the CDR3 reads TGTGCCAGCCTACCGGGGATTTACAATGAGCAGTTCTTC.

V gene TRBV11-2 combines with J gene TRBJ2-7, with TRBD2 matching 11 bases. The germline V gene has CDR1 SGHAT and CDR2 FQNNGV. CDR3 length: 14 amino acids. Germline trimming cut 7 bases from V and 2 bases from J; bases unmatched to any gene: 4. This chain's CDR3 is CASTPTSGTYEQYF. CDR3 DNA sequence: TGTGCCAGCACCCCGACTAGCGGGACCTACGAGCAGTACTTC.

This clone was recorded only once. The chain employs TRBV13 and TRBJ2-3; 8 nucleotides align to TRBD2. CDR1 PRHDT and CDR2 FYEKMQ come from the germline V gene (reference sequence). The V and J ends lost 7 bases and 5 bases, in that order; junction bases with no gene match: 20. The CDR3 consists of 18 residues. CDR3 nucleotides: TGTGCCAGCACCCGCCGGAGGTTCCGGAGCGGGAGTGGAGATACGCAGTATTTT. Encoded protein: CASTRRRFRSGSGDTQYF.

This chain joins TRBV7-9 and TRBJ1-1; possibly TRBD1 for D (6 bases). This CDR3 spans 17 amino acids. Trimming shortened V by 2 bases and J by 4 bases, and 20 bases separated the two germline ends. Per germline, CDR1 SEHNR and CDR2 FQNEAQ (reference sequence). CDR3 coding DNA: TGTGCCAGCAGCTTACCTCTACAGGGCCTGGTGGGCACTGAAGCTTTCTTT. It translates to CASSLPLQGLVGTEAFF.

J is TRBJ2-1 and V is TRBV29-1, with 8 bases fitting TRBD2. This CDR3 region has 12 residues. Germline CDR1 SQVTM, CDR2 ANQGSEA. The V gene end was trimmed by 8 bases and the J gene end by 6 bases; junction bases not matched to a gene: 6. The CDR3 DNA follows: TGCAGCCCCTCGGCGGGGGGCAATGAGCAGTTCTTC. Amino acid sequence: CSPSAGGNEQFF.

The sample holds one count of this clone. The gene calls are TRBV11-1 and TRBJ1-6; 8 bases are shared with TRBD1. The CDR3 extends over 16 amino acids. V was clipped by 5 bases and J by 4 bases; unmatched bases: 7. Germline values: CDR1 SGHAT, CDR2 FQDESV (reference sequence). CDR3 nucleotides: TGTGCCAGCAGCCGCGAAACAGGGGGGTATAATTCACCCCTCCACTTT. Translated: CASSRETGGYNSPLHF.

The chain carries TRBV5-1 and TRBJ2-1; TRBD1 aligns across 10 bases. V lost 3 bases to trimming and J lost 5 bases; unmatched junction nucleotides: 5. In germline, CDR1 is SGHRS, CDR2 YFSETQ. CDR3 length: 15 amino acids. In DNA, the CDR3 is TGCGCCAGCAGCTATTATGGGACAGGGGACAATGAGCAGTTCTTC. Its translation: CASSYYGTGDNEQFF.

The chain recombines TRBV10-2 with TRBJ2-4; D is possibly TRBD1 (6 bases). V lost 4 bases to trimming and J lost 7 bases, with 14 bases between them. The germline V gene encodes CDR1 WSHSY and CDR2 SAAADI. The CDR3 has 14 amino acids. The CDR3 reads CASSVRQEVNIQYF. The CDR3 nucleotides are TGCGCCAGCAGTGTGCGACAGGAGGTGAACATTCAGTACTTC.

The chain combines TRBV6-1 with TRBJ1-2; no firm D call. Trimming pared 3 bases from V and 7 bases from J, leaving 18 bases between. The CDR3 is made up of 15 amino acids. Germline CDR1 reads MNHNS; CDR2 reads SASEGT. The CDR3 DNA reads TGTGCCAGCAGTGACCCCCCCCGGGGATCCTCTGGCTACACCTTC. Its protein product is CASSDPPRGSSGYTF.

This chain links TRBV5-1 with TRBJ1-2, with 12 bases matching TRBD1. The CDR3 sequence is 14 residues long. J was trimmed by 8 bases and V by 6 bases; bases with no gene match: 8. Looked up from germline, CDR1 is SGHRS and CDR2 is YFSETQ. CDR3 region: CASKLGQGASGYTF. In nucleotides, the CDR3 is TGCGCCAGCAAGTTGGGACAGGGGGCGTCAGGCTACACCTTC.

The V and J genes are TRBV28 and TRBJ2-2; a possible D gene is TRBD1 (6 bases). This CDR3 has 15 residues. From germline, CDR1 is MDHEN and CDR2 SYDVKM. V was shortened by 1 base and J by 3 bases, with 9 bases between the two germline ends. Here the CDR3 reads CASSLSTGYTGELFF. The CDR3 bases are TGTGCCAGCAGTTTATCGACAGGCTACACCGGGGAGCTGTTTTTT.

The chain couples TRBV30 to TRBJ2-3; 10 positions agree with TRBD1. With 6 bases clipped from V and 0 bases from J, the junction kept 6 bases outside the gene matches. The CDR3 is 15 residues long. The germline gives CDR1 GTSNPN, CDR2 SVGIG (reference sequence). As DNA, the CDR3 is TGTGCCTGTCTGGACAGGGGGATTAGCACAGATACGCAGTATTTT. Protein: CACLDRGISTDTQYF.

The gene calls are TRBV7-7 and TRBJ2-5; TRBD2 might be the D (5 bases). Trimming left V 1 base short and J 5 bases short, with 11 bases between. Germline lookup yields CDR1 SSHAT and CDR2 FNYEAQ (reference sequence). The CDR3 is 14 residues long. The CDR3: CASSLVAWVETQYF. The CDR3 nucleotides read TGTGCCAGCAGCTTAGTAGCGTGGGTCGAGACCCAGTACTTC.

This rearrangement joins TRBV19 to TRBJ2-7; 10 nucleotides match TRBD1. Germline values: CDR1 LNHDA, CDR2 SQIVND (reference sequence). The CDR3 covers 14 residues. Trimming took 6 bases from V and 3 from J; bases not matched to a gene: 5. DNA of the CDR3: TGTGCCAGTAGAACCGGGACAGGGGTCTACGAGCAGTACTTC. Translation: CASRTGTGVYEQYF.

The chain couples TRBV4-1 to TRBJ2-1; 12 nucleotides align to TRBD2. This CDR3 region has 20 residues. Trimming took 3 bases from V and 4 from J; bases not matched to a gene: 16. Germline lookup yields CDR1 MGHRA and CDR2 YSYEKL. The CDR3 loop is CASSHPGGPSGREKYNEQFF. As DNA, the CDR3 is TGCGCCAGCAGCCACCCTGGGGGGCCTAGCGGGAGGGAAAAATACAATGAGCAGTTCTTC.

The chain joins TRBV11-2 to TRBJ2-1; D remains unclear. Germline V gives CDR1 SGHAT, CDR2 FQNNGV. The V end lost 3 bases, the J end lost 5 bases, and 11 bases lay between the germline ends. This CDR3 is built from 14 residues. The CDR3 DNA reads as TGTGCCAGCAGCTTTCTAGGAGCCCACAATGAGCAGTTCTTC. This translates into CASSFLGAHNEQFF.

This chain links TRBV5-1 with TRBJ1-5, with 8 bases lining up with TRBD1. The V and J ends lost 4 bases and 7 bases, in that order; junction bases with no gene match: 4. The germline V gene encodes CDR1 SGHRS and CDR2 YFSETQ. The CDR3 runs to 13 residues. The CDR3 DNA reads TGCGCCAGCAGCCGGACAGGGTCACAGCCCCAGCATTTT. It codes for CASSRTGSQPQHF.